The rows below give T cell receptor beta chains drawn from one sample of a study of T cell responses to AZD1222 COVID-19 vaccine. Repertoires were generated with immunoSEQ multiplex PCR, while TCRdb's copy carries only in-frame clones and drops some. Here the sample spans roughly 140,000 clones, approximately 90% being singletons. The sample here was peripheral blood, taken on day 0 of AZD1222 vaccination. Receptor source: an adult in good health. Each CDR3 is given with its conserved first and last residue. D genes are given only for firm matches. Clone size appears in some rows only: once, few, many, or a class for an expanded clone.

15	TRBV7-9	TRBJ2-7	.	.	CASSPSRSGFYEQYF	TGTGCCAGCAGCCCCTCTCGCAGCGGGTTTTACGAGCAGTACTTC
13	TRBV11-1	TRBJ2-7	TRBD1	medium-sized	CASSYTGGHEQYF	TGTGCCAGCAGCTACACAGGGGGCCACGAGCAGTACTTC
14	TRBV6-2/TRBV6-3	TRBJ1-2	.	.	CASSYSSWARGYTF	TGTGCCAGCAGTTACTCGAGTTGGGCCCGTGGCTACACCTTC
17	TRBV4-3	TRBJ2-7	TRBD1	.	CASSQVFMGQGYYEQYF	TGCGCCAGCAGCCAAGTCTTTATGGGACAGGGTTACTACGAGCAGTACTTC
15	TRBV7-6	TRBJ2-2	TRBD1	once	CASSPPGTGVGELFF	TGTGCCAGCAGTCCGCCCGGGACAGGGGTCGGGGAGCTGTTTTTT
14	TRBV28	TRBJ2-7	.	.	CASTPQRSGDEQYF	TGTGCCAGCACCCCCCAAAGGTCAGGGGACGAGCAGTACTTC
15	TRBV2	TRBJ1-3	.	few	CASSVMAGTGNTIYF	TGTGCCAGCAGTGTGATGGCAGGAACTGGAAACACCATATATTTT
17	TRBV28	TRBJ2-3	.	.	CASSSPQGGGSRDTQYF	TGTGCCAGCAGTTCACCCCAGGGGGGCGGGAGCCGAGATACGCAGTATTTT
16	TRBV28	TRBJ2-4	.	.	CASSLPGHLAKNIQYF	TGTGCCAGCAGTTTGCCGGGTCACTTAGCCAAAAACATTCAGTACTTC
15	TRBV28	TRBJ2-7	TRBD1	.	CASSLRTGPTYEQYF	TGTGCCAGCAGCCTAAGGACAGGGCCGACCTACGAGCAGTACTTC
14	TRBV5-1	TRBJ1-2	.	.	CASSTWTANYGYTF	TGCGCCAGCAGCACCTGGACAGCAAACTATGGCTACACCTTC
14	TRBV27	TRBJ1-1	.	.	CASSLLKGSTEAFF	TGTGCCAGCAGTTTATTAAAGGGGTCCACTGAAGCTTTCTTT
14	TRBV7-9	TRBJ2-1	TRBD1	.	CASPIGDRVHEQFF	TGTGCCAGCCCCATCGGGGACAGGGTCCATGAGCAGTTCTTC
11	TRBV5-6	TRBJ2-7	.	few	CASSLMGEQYF	TGTGCCAGCAGCTTGATGGGCGAGCAGTACTTC
16	TRBV14	TRBJ2-1	.	.	CASSQERFASYNEQFF	TGTGCCAGCAGCCAAGAGCGGTTCGCTAGCTACAATGAGCAGTTCTTC
16	TRBV9	TRBJ2-1	.	once	CASSVAAGASYNEQFF	TGTGCCAGCAGCGTAGCCGCGGGGGCGTCCTACAATGAGCAGTTCTTC
12	TRBV6-6	TRBJ2-7	.	.	CASSSDGYEQYF	TGTGCCAGCAGTTCCGACGGATACGAGCAGTACTTC
16	TRBV27	TRBJ2-1	TRBD1	.	CASSALGTGIGTEQFF	TGTGCCAGCAGTGCCCTCGGGACAGGGATCGGGACTGAGCAGTTCTTC
14	TRBV19	TRBJ2-7	TRBD1	.	CASSPRQGKNEQYF	TGTGCCAGTAGTCCCAGACAGGGGAAGAACGAGCAGTACTTC
14	TRBV7-9	TRBJ2-3	.	.	CASSLNVGANTQYF	TGTGCCAGCAGCTTAAACGTTGGGGCGAATACGCAGTATTTT
13	TRBV4-1	TRBJ2-7	TRBD1	.	CASSDREDYEQYF	TGCGCCAGCAGTGACAGGGAAGACTACGAGCAGTACTTC
16	TRBV4-1	TRBJ2-7	.	.	CASSQVPLAFLSEQYF	TGCGCCAGCAGCCAAGTCCCGCTAGCGTTCCTTTCGGAGCAGTACTTC
11	TRBV11-2	TRBJ1-1	.	.	CASSLGPEAFF	TGTGCCAGCAGCTTAGGCCCTGAAGCTTTCTTT
14	TRBV19	TRBJ2-2	TRBD1	.	CARSATGITGELFF	TGTGCCCGCTCGGCGACAGGGATCACCGGGGAGCTGTTTTTT
13	TRBV10-3	TRBJ1-2	.	.	CAITTPGDYGYTF	TGTGCCATCACCACCCCCGGGGACTATGGCTACACCTTC
13	TRBV7-9	TRBJ1-4	TRBD1	.	CASSRDRGEKLFF	TGTGCCAGCAGCCGGGACAGGGGGGAAAAACTGTTTTTT
13	TRBV27	TRBJ1-6	.	once	CASSLSPNSPLHF	TGTGCCAGCAGTTTATCCCCTAATTCACCCCTCCACTTT
15	TRBV2	TRBJ2-3	.	.	CASSLTLWGSDTQYF	TGTGCCAGCAGTCTCACCCTCTGGGGTTCAGATACGCAGTATTTT
14	TRBV27	TRBJ2-7	TRBD1	.	CASSGGQGSYEQYF	TGTGCCAGCAGCGGGGGACAGGGAAGCTACGAGCAGTACTTC
15	TRBV15	TRBJ2-7	.	.	CATRPTQSHSYEQYF	TGTGCCACCAGGCCGACCCAGTCCCACTCCTACGAGCAGTACTTC
16	TRBV28	TRBJ2-7	TRBD1	.	CASTLPEGTGRREQYF	TGTGCCAGCACCCTCCCGGAGGGGACAGGGAGGCGCGAGCAGTACTTC
12	TRBV28	TRBJ1-2	.	.	CASSPPKVGYTF	TGTGCCAGCAGTCCCCCAAAAGTAGGCTACACCTTC
15	TRBV24-1	TRBJ2-1	.	.	CATSDPGGSYNEQFF	TGTGCCACCAGTGATCCAGGAGGATCCTACAATGAGCAGTTCTTC
16	TRBV6-5	TRBJ1-1	TRBD1	few	CASSYSSGTGSTEAFF	TGTGCCAGCAGTTACTCCTCGGGGACAGGGAGCACTGAAGCTTTCTTT
16	TRBV20-1	TRBJ1-6	.	.	CSARERAISNNSPLHF	TGCAGTGCTCGTGAACGGGCCATATCCAATAATTCACCCCTCCACTTT
12	TRBV12-3/TRBV12-4	TRBJ1-5	.	.	CASSPGDQPQHF	TGTGCCAGCAGTCCAGGAGATCAGCCCCAGCATTTT
14	TRBV19	TRBJ1-4	TRBD1	.	CASSIRTGERKLFF	TGTGCCAGTAGTATACGGACAGGGGAGAGAAAACTGTTTTTT
12	TRBV7-9	TRBJ2-3	.	few	CASSSTTDTQYF	TGTGCCAGCAGCTCGACTACAGATACGCAGTATTTT
13	TRBV7-9	TRBJ2-5	.	.	CASSLREWETQYF	TGTGCCAGCAGCTTAAGAGAATGGGAGACCCAGTACTTC
16	TRBV9	TRBJ2-1	TRBD2	.	CASSTLAGGPNNEQFF	TGTGCCAGCAGCACACTAGCGGGAGGGCCGAACAATGAGCAGTTCTTC
15	TRBV19	TRBJ1-5	.	.	CASSTDREGNQPQHF	TGTGCCAGTAGTACCGACCGAGAGGGCAATCAGCCCCAGCATTTT
16	TRBV18	TRBJ1-1	.	few	CASSQSTGQMNTEAFF	TGTGCCAGCTCGCAAAGTACCGGACAAATGAACACTGAAGCTTTCTTT
16	TRBV28	TRBJ2-1	.	.	CASSLETASSYNEQFF	TGTGCCAGCAGTTTAGAGACGGCCAGCTCCTACAATGAGCAGTTCTTC
12	TRBV28	TRBJ1-5	.	once	CASSLSDQPQHF	TGTGCCAGCAGTTTATCTGATCAGCCCCAGCATTTT
13	TRBV11-2	TRBJ2-5	.	.	CASSLGSQETQYF	TGTGCCAGCAGCCTCGGGTCACAAGAGACCCAGTACTTC